Below, 14 T cell receptor beta chains from the same sample are listed, as sequenced in a study of OX40 agonist ivuxolimab in advanced cancers. Sequenced by immunoSEQ multiplex PCR; TCRdb stores in-frame clones only, minus some. The profile shows under 70,000 clones, 87% of them singletons. Sequencing was performed on CD4+ or CD8+ T cells sorted from blood, taken in a trial of the OX40 agonist ivuxolimab. All receptors come from an adult with an advanced solid tumor such as melanoma, head and neck, liver or kidney cancer.

The DNA for the CDR3 is TGTGCTAGTGGAATCACAGGGGGCGCAACGGGGGAGCTGTTTTTT. Residues: CASGITGGATGELFF. The V gene is TRBV12-5, the J gene TRBJ2-2; 9 positions match TRBD1. The CDR3 has 15 amino acids. Trimming took 6 bases from V and 8 from J; bases not matched to a gene: 10. Germline V gene data show CDR1 as LGHNT and CDR2 as FRNRAP. The full variable domain, rest sourced from reference TRBV12-5 and TRBJ2-2, is DARVTQTPRHKVTEMGQEVTMRCQPILGHNTVFWYRQTMMQGLELLAYFRNRAPLDDSGMPKDRFSAEMPDATLATLKIQPSEPRDSAVYFCASGITGGATGELFFGEGSRLTVL.

The V gene is TRBV30, the J gene TRBJ1-5; D ambiguous. Germline lookup yields CDR1 GTSNPN and CDR2 SVGIG (reference sequence). The CDR3 covers 14 residues. V dropped 0 bases and J dropped 6 bases, with 12 bases sitting between them. The CDR3 region is CAWSVTSRSQPQHF. In DNA, the CDR3 is TGTGCCTGGAGTGTGACATCTCGGAGTCAGCCCCAGCATTTT.

This sequence joins TRBV18 and TRBJ2-7; D unresolved. The ends were cut back, 4 bases at V and 0 bases at J, with 16 bases in the middle. CDR3 length equals 16 residues. The V gene's germline CDR1 is KGHSH and CDR2 LQKENI. DNA for the CDR3: TGTGCCAGCTCACTGATGACGGGTTCAAGCTCCTACGAGCAGTACTTC. Translated: CASSLMTGSSSYEQYF.

V usage is TRBV30 and J usage is TRBJ2-3, with a tentative D call TRBD1 (5 bases). The V end lost 3 bases, the J end lost 2 bases, and 9 bases lay between the germline ends. The CDR3 is 13 amino acids. Germline V gene data show CDR1 as GTSNPN and CDR2 as SVGIG (reference sequence). The CDR3 nucleotides read TGTGCCTGGAGCGACAGCCTCACAGATACGCAGTATTTT. Protein: CAWSDSLTDTQYF.

CDR3 loop: CASGKGFLNYGYTF. CDR3 in DNA: TGTGCCAGCGGAAAGGGGTTCCTTAACTATGGCTACACCTTC. This chain connects TRBV6-5 to TRBJ1-2; D is perhaps TRBD1 (5 bases). Germline CDR1 reads MNHEY; CDR2 reads SVGAGI. The V end lost 8 bases, the J end lost 1 base, and 14 bases lay between the germline ends. The CDR3 covers 14 residues.

The V call is TRBV28, the J call TRBJ1-1; unclear D gene. V gave up 7 bases and J gave up 1 base, with 4 bases separating them. Germline CDR1 MDHEN, CDR2 SYDVKM. The CDR3 covers 11 residues. In DNA form, the CDR3 reads TGTGCCAGCACAGCGAACACTGAAGCTTTCTTT. This codes for CASTANTEAFF.

The J gene is TRBJ2-3, the V gene TRBV29-1, with TRBD2 matching over 9 bases. CDR3 length equals 16 residues. Germline values: CDR1 SQVTM, CDR2 ANQGSEA. V shed 7 bases and J 6 bases; nucleotides not matched to a gene: 17. As DNA, the CDR3 is TGCAGCGCTCAAGGGATAGCGGGAGTTGGAGGGGATACGCAGTATTTT. It encodes CSAQGIAGVGGDTQYF.

The count of this clone is one. This chain connects TRBV11-1 to TRBJ1-2, with a possible D match to TRBD1 (5 bases). Trimming removed 2 bases from V and 6 bases from J, with 10 bases in between. Germline lookup yields CDR1 SGHAT and CDR2 FQDESV (reference sequence). CDR3 length: 13 amino acids. The CDR3 DNA reads as TGTGCCAGCAGCTTATCGGAGGGACATGGCTACACCTTC. The encoded protein is CASSLSEGHGYTF.

This chain uses TRBV6-1 with TRBJ2-2; TRBD2 might be the D (6 bases). The germline V gene encodes CDR1 MNHNS and CDR2 SASEGT. Trimming took 6 bases from V and 2 from J, leaving 10 bases between them. There are 14 residues in the CDR3. DNA for the CDR3: TGTGCCAGCAGGACTAGTTCAAACACCGGGGAGCTGTTTTTT. Encoded protein: CASRTSSNTGELFF.

The chain employs TRBV19 and TRBJ1-2; 9 bases align to TRBD1. V lost 6 bases to trimming and J lost 0 bases; unmatched junction nucleotides: 5. From germline, CDR1 is LNHDA and CDR2 SQIVND (reference sequence). This CDR3 has 15 amino acids. This CDR3 is CASRSRQGANYGYTF. CDR3 sequence (DNA): TGTGCCAGTAGATCTCGACAGGGGGCTAACTATGGCTACACCTTC.

This chain uses TRBV2 with TRBJ1-4, with 10 bases matching TRBD1. The CDR3 runs to 14 residues. With V trimmed by 6 bases and J by 6 bases, 4 bases remained unmatched. The V gene's germline CDR1 is SNHLY and CDR2 FYNNEI. CDR3 DNA sequence: TGTGCCAGCAGGGAGGACAGGGGGGATGAAAAACTGTTTTTT. Translated: CASREDRGDEKLFF.

The chain uses TRBV7-9 and TRBJ1-4; perhaps TRBD1 as D (5 bases). Germline V gene data show CDR1 as SEHNR and CDR2 as FQNEAQ (reference sequence). The V end was cut by 8 bases, the J end by 2 bases, with 12 bases between. This CDR3 region has 14 residues. The DNA of the CDR3 is TGTGCCAGCGTCAGAGGGGTTACTAATGAAAAACTGTTTTTT. Amino acids: CASVRGVTNEKLFF. The full variable domain, in which reference TRBV7-9 and TRBJ1-4 provide the parts outside the CDR3, is DTGVSQNPRHKITKRGQNVTFRCDPISEHNRLYWYRQTLGQGPEFLTYFQNEAQLEKSRLLSDRFSAERPKGSFSTLEIQRTEQGDSAMYLCASVRGVTNEKLFFGSGTQLSVL.

This rearrangement joins TRBV5-8 to TRBJ1-1; 8 nucleotides agree with TRBD1. With V trimmed by 2 bases and J by 0 bases, 6 bases remained unmatched. Germline V gene lookup returns CDR1 SGHTS and CDR2 YDEGEE. The CDR3 spans 16 residues. The CDR3 DNA follows: TGTGCCAGCAGCTTCATAGACAGGGGCCTGAACACTGAAGCTTTCTTT. Translated, it gives CASSFIDRGLNTEAFF. Full variable domain (remainder filled in from reference TRBV5-8 and TRBJ1-1): EAGVTQSPTHLIKTRGQQATLRCSPISGHTSVYWYQQALGLGLQFLLWYDEGEERNRGNFPPRFSGRQFPNYSSELNVNALELEDSALYLCASSFIDRGLNTEAFFGQGTRLTVV.

The chain combines TRBV28 with TRBJ1-5, with D unclear. With 4 bases removed from V and 3 bases from J, the gap between germline ends came to 1 base. Germline CDR1 and CDR2: MDHEN and SYDVKM. CDR3 length: 11 amino acids. CDR3 in amino acids: CASSYNQPQHF. The DNA for the CDR3 is TGTGCCAGCAGTTACAATCAGCCCCAGCATTTT.